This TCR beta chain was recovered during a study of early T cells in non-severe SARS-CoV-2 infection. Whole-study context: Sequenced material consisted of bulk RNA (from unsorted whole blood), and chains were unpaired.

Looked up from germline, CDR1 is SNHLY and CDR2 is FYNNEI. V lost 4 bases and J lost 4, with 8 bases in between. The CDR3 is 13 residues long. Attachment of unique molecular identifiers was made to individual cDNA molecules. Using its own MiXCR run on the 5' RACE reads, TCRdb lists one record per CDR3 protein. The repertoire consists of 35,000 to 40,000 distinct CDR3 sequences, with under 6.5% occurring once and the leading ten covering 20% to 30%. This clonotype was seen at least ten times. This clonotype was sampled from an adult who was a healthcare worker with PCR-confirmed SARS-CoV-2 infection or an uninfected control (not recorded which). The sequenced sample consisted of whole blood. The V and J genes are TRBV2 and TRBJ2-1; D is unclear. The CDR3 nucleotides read TGTGCCAGCAGTGTAGGGCTTTACAATGAGCAGTTCTTC. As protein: CASSVGLYNEQFF. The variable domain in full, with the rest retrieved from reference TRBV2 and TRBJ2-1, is EPEVTQTPSHQVTQMGQEVILRCVPISNHLYFYWYRQILGQKVEFLVSFYNNEISEKSEIFDDQFSVERPDGSNFTLKIRSTKLEDSAMYFCASSVGLYNEQFFGPGTRLTVL.